This entry concerns a single TCR beta chain. The junction and the germline gene differ at one end; a read error may be behind it. These data originate in a study of blood T cells in healthy people across ages. Together with a sample-barcoded 5' primer, a J-beta primer mix was included in a second PCR lasting roughly 7 to 11 cycles. TCRdb reprocessed the 5' RACE reads with MiXCR, giving one entry per CDR3 protein. The sample has 650,000 to 950,000 distinct CDR3 sequences; under 55% are singletons. This receptor was obtained from a man aged 55 to 70 in good health. Sequencing was performed on blood.

Written as DNA, the CDR3 is TGTGCCAGCAGAACAGGGACAGGGGACAAGGAGCAGTTCTTC. This encodes CASRTGTGDKEQFF. V is TRBV27 and J is TRBJ2-1, with 10 bases identical to TRBD1. The germline gives CDR1 MNHEY, CDR2 SMNVEV (reference sequence). There are 14 residues in the CDR3.